Shown below are 32 T cell receptor beta chains from a single sample sequenced in a study of T-cell memory formation after mild COVID-19. TCRdb independently ran MiXCR on the 5' RACE reads; one entry per CDR3 protein. Among roughly 450,000 distinct CDR3 sequences listed, about a sixth were seen once. Sequencing was performed on PBMCs or a T cell subset sorted from them (not recorded which). The receptors were sampled from a man younger than 35 who had mild COVID-19 (a few samples of this study predate the infection). Cell type and time point are not known.

This clonotype was detected only a few times. The gene calls are TRBV5-1 and TRBJ1-1; D is ambiguous. CDR1 is SGHRS, CDR2 YFSETQ, per germline. This CDR3 is 18 amino acids long. Trimming removed 0 bases at V and 0 bases at J, with 18 bases between. The CDR3 DNA follows: TGCGCCAGCAGCTTGGACCCGAGGGTCCCACCTATGAACACTGAAGCTTTCTTT. This sequence encodes CASSLDPRVPPMNTEAFF. The variable domain in full, completed from reference TRBV5-1 and TRBJ1-1, reads KAGVTQTPRYLIKTRGQQVTLSCSPISGHRSVSWYQQTPGQGLQFLFEYFSETQRNKGNFPGRFSGRQFSNSRSEMNVSTLELGDSALYLCASSLDPRVPPMNTEAFFGQGTRLTVV.

This clonotype was counted ten times or more. V usage is TRBV7-9 and J usage is TRBJ1-1; TRBD1 might be the D (6 bases). Trimming shortened V by 5 bases and J by 1 base, and 8 bases separated the two germline ends. This CDR3 contains 13 residues. CDR1 and CDR2 from the germline V gene are SEHNR and FQNEAQ (reference sequence). The CDR3 bases are TGTGCCAGCAGCGGACAGAAGAACACTGAAGCTTTCTTT. Translating gives CASSGQKNTEAFF.

The rearrangement uses TRBV6-5 and TRBJ1-6; no clear D gene. This CDR3 has 15 residues. Trimming took 2 bases from V and 9 from J, leaving 14 bases between them. Looked up from germline, CDR1 is MNHEY and CDR2 is SVGAGI. DNA for the CDR3: TGTGCCAGCAGTTACGACGGATCCCAATCTTCACCCCTCCACTTT. Protein product: CASSYDGSQSSPLHF.

The chain links TRBV30 to TRBJ2-1; D is perhaps TRBD1 or TRBD2 (6 bases each). The CDR3 contains 15 residues. The V gene lost 4 bases and the J gene lost 10 bases, with 23 bases spanning the gap. Germline V gene lookup returns CDR1 GTSNPN and CDR2 SVGIG (reference sequence). CDR3 in amino acids: CAWNKMEQGGGEQFF. CDR3 coding DNA: TGTGCCTGGAATAAAATGGAACAGGGAGGAGGAGAGCAGTTCTTC.

This clonotype was seen a few times. Here the CDR3 DNA reads TGTGCCAGCAGCCAGAACCAGAGGGGAAACACTGAAGCTTTCTTT. It is translated as CASSQNQRGNTEAFF. The chain employs TRBV7-9 and TRBJ1-1; D perhaps matches TRBD1 (5 bases). The CDR3 sequence is 15 residues long. From germline, CDR1 is SEHNR and CDR2 FQNEAQ (reference sequence). With 5 bases removed from V and 2 bases from J, the gap between germline ends came to 15 bases.

CDR3 sequence reads: CASSPSKSAQGDTQYF. In nucleotides, the CDR3 is TGCGCCAGCAGCCCTAGCAAGTCAGCTCAGGGAGATACGCAGTATTTT. The rearrangement links TRBV5-1 to TRBJ2-3; D is possibly TRBD1 or TRBD2 (5 bases each). With 4 bases removed from V and 5 bases from J, the gap between germline ends came to 20 bases. This CDR3 comprises 16 residues. CDR1 SGHRS and CDR2 YFSETQ come from the germline V gene.

This clonotype has a handful of counts. The V call is TRBV4-3, the J call TRBJ2-6; D may match TRBD1 or TRBD2 (6 bases each). V was shortened by 0 bases and J by 3 bases, with 9 bases between the two germline ends. Per germline, CDR1 LGHNA and CDR2 YSLEER. The CDR3 sequence is 16 residues long. CDR3 nucleotides: TGCGCCAGCAGCCAAGACCGGGGGCGTGGGGCCAACGTCCTGACTTTC. It specifies CASSQDRGRGANVLTF.

The chain carries TRBV12-2 and TRBJ1-4. TRBV12-2 is an annotated pseudogene. The CDR3 contains 13 residues. The CDR3 loop reads CASRSAIWEKLFF. As DNA, the CDR3 is TGTGCAAGTCGCTCGGCCATTTGGGAAAAACTGTTTTTT.

This clonotype occurred many times. The genes are TRBV15 and TRBJ1-6; D gene uncertain. V was clipped by 0 bases and J by 7 bases, with 1 base between them. Germline V gene lookup returns CDR1 LNHNV and CDR2 YYDKDF (reference sequence). This CDR3 contains 12 residues. CDR3 amino acids: CATSRENSPLHF. For the CDR3, the DNA is TGTGCCACCAGCAGAGAAAATTCACCCCTCCACTTT.

This clonotype was seen at least ten times. This chain joins TRBV5-1 and TRBJ1-2; possible D gene TRBD1, 6 bases. CDR1 SGHRS and CDR2 YFSETQ come from the germline V gene. The CDR3 covers 14 residues. Trimming shortened V by 4 bases and J by 5 bases, and 15 bases separated the two germline ends. The CDR3 nucleotides are TGCGCCAGCAGCCCGGGGGGGGCCACTTATGGCTACACCTTC. It encodes CASSPGGATYGYTF.

The rearrangement links TRBV3-1 to TRBJ1-2; 10 bases match TRBD1. This CDR3 has 15 amino acids. Trimming removed 3 bases from V and 4 bases from J; junction bases left unmatched: 5. Germline values: CDR1 LGHDT, CDR2 YNNKEL (reference sequence). The CDR3 region has the DNA TGTGCCAGCAGCCAGACAGGGGGCGTCTTCTATGGCTACACCTTC. Residues: CASSQTGGVFYGYTF.

CDR3 in amino acids: CASSVGGGAGNEQFF. The DNA for the CDR3 is TGTGCCAGCAGCGTAGGCGGGGGGGCCGGCAATGAGCAGTTCTTC. This chain joins TRBV9 and TRBJ2-1, with TRBD2 matching 9 bases. The CDR3 spans 15 residues. CDR1 and CDR2 from the germline V gene are SGDLS and YYNGEE. Trimming cost V 0 bases and J 6 bases; bases outside gene matches: 4.

This chain uses TRBV6-5 with TRBJ1-1; TRBD1 agrees at 8 bases. Per germline, CDR1 MNHEY and CDR2 SVGAGI. Germline trimming cut 6 bases from V and 4 bases from J; bases unmatched to any gene: 7. The CDR3 is 14 amino acids. CDR3 nucleotides: TGTGCCAGCAGCCAAGACAGGGGCCCCACTGAAGCTTTCTTT. Its protein product is CASSQDRGPTEAFF.

V is TRBV7-9 and J is TRBJ2-1; TRBD1 matches 11 bases. The CDR3 consists of 16 residues. Trimming cost V 5 bases and J 5 bases; bases outside gene matches: 8. Germline V CDR1 and CDR2: SEHNR, FQNEAQ (reference sequence). The CDR3 is CASSRLLGQGDNEQFF. In nucleotides, the CDR3 is TGTGCCAGCAGCCGCCTTTTGGGACAGGGGGACAATGAGCAGTTCTTC.

This clonotype showed up just a few times. V usage is TRBV20-1 and J usage is TRBJ2-3, with D maybe TRBD2 (7 bases). The V end was cut by 5 bases, the J end by 6 bases, with 15 bases between. Germline CDR1 DFQATT, CDR2 SNEGSKA (reference sequence). The CDR3 runs to 13 residues. CDR3 sequence (DNA): TGCAGTGCTCCGAGGGGGGGTAGCGATACGCAGTATTTT. Its protein is CSAPRGGSDTQYF.

This chain joins TRBV5-6 and TRBJ2-2, with 7 bases identical to TRBD1. V lost 1 base and J lost 5; bases outside the gene matches: 2. The CDR3 runs 14 residues. Germline assignment: CDR1 SGHDT and CDR2 YYEEEE. CDR3 sequence (DNA): TGTGCCAGCAGCTTGACAGGGGAGACCGGGGAGCTGTTTTTT. As protein: CASSLTGETGELFF.

In its sample, this clonotype was seen a few times. The rearrangement uses TRBV10-3 and TRBJ2-7; maybe TRBD1 (7 bases). Germline V gene lookup returns CDR1 ENHRY and CDR2 SYGVKD. The CDR3 spans 14 residues. The V and J ends lost 6 bases and 4 bases respectively, with 16 bases between them. The CDR3, as DNA: TGTGCCATCAGGCGGGGACAGTTTGATTACGAGCAGTACGTC. Protein product: CAIRRGQFDYEQYV.

V gene TRBV21-1 combines with J gene TRBJ2-3. TRBV21-1 is a documented pseudogene. The CDR3 has 10 amino acids. The CDR3 reads CASKADTQYF. The CDR3 bases are TGTGCCAGCAAAGCAGATACGCAGTATTTT.

The sample holds many counts of this clonotype. This chain links TRBV2 with TRBJ2-1, with D possibly called TRBD1 or TRBD2 (5 bases each). Trimming shortened V by 8 bases and J by 6 bases, and 14 bases separated the two germline ends. The CDR3 totals 13 residues. Germline assignment: CDR1 SNHLY and CDR2 FYNNEI. Here the CDR3 reads CASVTGTSNEQFF. The CDR3 nucleotides are TGTGCCAGCGTGACCGGGACCTCCAATGAGCAGTTCTTC.

The chain employs TRBV4-1 and TRBJ2-3; 7 bases are shared with TRBD2. The CDR3 runs 14 residues. V gave up 4 bases and J gave up 5 bases; unmatched junction bases: 6. The germline CDR1 and CDR2 sequences are MGHRA and YSYEKL. CDR3 sequence reads: CASSPQRGGDTQYF. In DNA form, the CDR3 reads TGCGCCAGCAGCCCTCAGCGGGGCGGAGATACGCAGTATTTT.

This clonotype was counted many times. The chain uses TRBV27 and TRBJ2-7, with 8 bases lining up with TRBD2. From germline, CDR1 is MNHEY and CDR2 SMNVEV (reference sequence). This CDR3 contains 14 residues. Losses at the gene ends were 5 bases for V and 3 bases for J; bases not matched to a gene: 6. For the CDR3, the DNA is TGTGCCAGCAGTCCACTCCGGGGGGGCTACGAGCAGTACTTC. Its protein product is CASSPLRGGYEQYF.

This chain links TRBV20-1 with TRBJ1-5; D unresolved. The CDR3 consists of 13 residues. The ends were cut back, 0 bases at V and 4 bases at J, with 7 bases in the middle. In germline, CDR1 is DFQATT, CDR2 SNEGSKA (reference sequence). The DNA of the CDR3 is TGCAGTGCTAGAGACAGTGTTAATCAGCCCCAGCATTTT. It specifies CSARDSVNQPQHF.

The genes are TRBV27 and TRBJ1-1; 8 bases fit TRBD1. Germline lookup yields CDR1 MNHEY and CDR2 SMNVEV (reference sequence). With 8 bases clipped from V and 3 bases from J, the junction kept 11 bases outside the gene matches. The CDR3 has 15 residues. This CDR3 reads CASGTRGRRYTEAFF. The CDR3 DNA follows: TGTGCCAGCGGGACCAGGGGGCGTCGCTACACTGAAGCTTTCTTT.

This clonotype occurred once. The chain carries TRBV5-1 and TRBJ2-3, with 7 bases fitting TRBD1. Trimming removed 4 bases from V and 1 base from J; junction bases left unmatched: 6. CDR3 length equals 15 residues. Germline V lookup: CDR1 SGHRS, CDR2 YFSETQ. For the CDR3, the DNA is TGCGCCAGCAGCGATCCGGGACAGCGCACAGATACGCAGTATTTT. Residues: CASSDPGQRTDTQYF.

This clonotype came up a few times. The chain couples TRBV7-9 to TRBJ2-7; D gene unclear. Trimming removed 8 bases from V and 0 bases from J, with 11 bases in between. The CDR3 contains 13 residues. Germline V lookup: CDR1 SEHNR, CDR2 FQNEAQ (reference sequence). CDR3 protein: CASGRPDSYEQYF. CDR3 nucleotide sequence: TGTGCCAGCGGGCGGCCCGACTCCTACGAGCAGTACTTC.

V usage is TRBV9 and J usage is TRBJ1-2, with TRBD1 matching 7 bases. V lost 0 bases to trimming and J lost 5 bases; unmatched junction nucleotides: 10. CDR1 is SGDLS, CDR2 YYNGEE, per germline. The CDR3 covers 16 residues. This CDR3 is CASSVARDRNLYGYTF. The CDR3 DNA reads as TGTGCCAGCAGCGTAGCTCGGGACAGAAATTTGTATGGCTACACCTTC. The variable domain in full, with the rest retrieved from reference TRBV9 and TRBJ1-2, is DSGVTQTPKHLITATGQRVTLRCSPRSGDLSVYWYQQSLDQGLQFLIQYYNGEERAKGNILERFSAQQFPDLHSELNLSSLELGDSALYFCASSVARDRNLYGYTFGSGTRLTVV.

The chain has TRBV7-2 and TRBJ2-3; TRBD2 matches 11 bases. The germline CDR1 and CDR2 sequences are SGHTA and FQGNSA. This CDR3 region has 14 residues. The trim removed 5 bases at V and 5 bases at J, leaving 3 bases unmatched. CDR3 sequence: CASSLSGGEDTQYF. CDR3 bases: TGTGCCAGCAGCCTTAGCGGGGGGGAAGATACGCAGTATTTT. Combining the CDR3 with reference TRBV7-2 and TRBJ2-3 gives the whole variable domain GAGVSQSPSNKVTEKGKDVELRCDPISGHTALYWYRQSLGQGLEFLIYFQGNSAPDKSGLPSDRFSAERTGGSVSTLTIQRTQQEDSAVYLCASSLSGGEDTQYFGPGTRLTVL.

This clonotype was counted a few times. The chain joins TRBV6-5 to TRBJ2-1; D assignment may be TRBD1 or TRBD2 (5 bases each). This CDR3 has 15 amino acids. Germline V gene data show CDR1 as MNHEY and CDR2 as SVGAGI. The V and J ends lost 2 bases and 2 bases respectively, with 10 bases between them. The CDR3 DNA sequence: TGTGCCAGCAGTTACCGGGGCCTGCCCTACAATGAGCAGTTCTTC. This sequence encodes CASSYRGLPYNEQFF.

This chain links TRBV9 with TRBJ1-4, with D maybe TRBD1 (5 bases). From germline, CDR1 is SGDLS and CDR2 YYNGEE. The CDR3 extends over 14 amino acids. Trimming shortened V by 4 bases and J by 0 bases, and 7 bases separated the two germline ends. This CDR3 reads CASSKQATNEKLFF. For the CDR3, the DNA is TGTGCCAGCAGCAAACAGGCAACTAATGAAAAACTGTTTTTT.

The chain is built from TRBV12-3 or TRBV12-4 and TRBJ1-5; D possibly corresponds to TRBD1 (6 bases). The V end lost 4 bases, the J end lost 3 bases, and 10 bases lay between the germline ends. This CDR3 region has 14 residues. The CDR3 region is CASSSRGPNQPQHF. The DNA for the CDR3 is TGTGCCAGCAGTTCCAGGGGCCCCAATCAGCCCCAGCATTTT.

In its sample, this clonotype was seen a few times. This sequence joins TRBV7-6 and TRBJ2-1; possibly TRBD2 for D (5 bases). Trimming took 5 bases from V and 0 from J, leaving 5 bases between them. CDR1 and CDR2 (germline): SGHVS, FNYEAQ. The CDR3 is 13 residues long. The CDR3 bases are TGTGCCAGCAGCGAGGGCTCCTACAATGAGCAGTTCTTC. Its translation: CASSEGSYNEQFF.

The chain links TRBV6-5 to TRBJ1-1, with D unresolved. V was clipped by 0 bases and J by 7 bases, with 12 bases between them. CDR3 length equals 14 residues. Germline CDR1 reads MNHEY; CDR2 reads SVGAGI. CDR3 protein: CASSYSTKAIEAFF. CDR3 coding DNA: TGTGCCAGCAGTTACTCGACCAAGGCCATTGAAGCTTTCTTT.